These 5 T cell receptor beta chains came from one sample sequenced in a study of CD4+ T cells in melanoma. TCRdb keeps only in-frame clones here, not all; method: immunoSEQ multiplex PCR. The sample carries over 45,000 clones, about 72% recorded once. Sequenced: tumor tissue. These receptors were obtained from a human donor with melanoma.

The V call is TRBV5-4, the J call TRBJ2-1; no clear D gene. V was clipped by 0 bases and J by 9 bases, with 16 bases between them. Germline values: CDR1 SGHNT, CDR2 YYREEE (reference sequence). This CDR3 contains 15 residues. CDR3 protein: CASSLGGLADGEQFF. The DNA of the CDR3 is TGTGCCAGCAGCTTGGGGGGTTTAGCTGATGGTGAGCAGTTCTTC.

The chain links TRBV28 to TRBJ1-2; tentative D call: TRBD1 (5 bases). V lost 10 bases and J 1 base, leaving 13 bases between the germline ends. This CDR3 has 13 amino acids. Germline V gene lookup returns CDR1 MDHEN and CDR2 SYDVKM. The CDR3 loop is CATRDGFNYGYTF. CDR3 sequence (DNA): TGTGCCACCCGGGACGGGTTTAACTATGGCTACACCTTC.

The chain joins TRBV18 to TRBJ1-1, with TRBD1 matching over 7 bases. Trimming took 2 bases from V and 4 from J; bases not matched to a gene: 7. This CDR3 comprises 15 residues. Per the germline V gene, CDR1 is KGHSH and CDR2 is LQKENI. This CDR3 reads CASSPEGAPTTEAFF. CDR3 in DNA: TGTGCCAGCTCACCAGAGGGGGCCCCGACCACTGAAGCTTTCTTT.

The rearrangement uses TRBV9 and TRBJ2-6; perhaps D is TRBD1 or TRBD2 (7 bases each). The V gene lost 4 bases and the J gene lost 4 bases, with 15 bases spanning the gap. From germline, CDR1 is SGDLS and CDR2 YYNGEE. This CDR3 is 16 amino acids long. The CDR3, as DNA: TGTGCCAGCAGCAGGGAGGGGGCAGGAGGGGCCAACGTCCTGACTTTC. Its protein is CASSREGAGGANVLTF. Full variable domain (missing parts from reference TRBV9 and TRBJ2-6): DSGVTQTPKHLITATGQRVTLRCSPRSGDLSVYWYQQSLDQGLQFLIQYYNGEERAKGNILERFSAQQFPDLHSELNLSSLELGDSALYFCASSREGAGGANVLTFGAGSRLTVL.

The V call is TRBV2, the J call TRBJ2-1; TRBD2 matches 8 bases. The J segment lost 2 bases and the V segment lost 3 bases, leaving 6 bases of the junction unmatched. Germline assignment: CDR1 SNHLY and CDR2 FYNNEI. The CDR3 totals 16 residues. The DNA for the CDR3 is TGTGCCAGCAGTGACCGGGCTAGCGGGCCCTACAATGAGCAGTTCTTC. It yields the protein CASSDRASGPYNEQFF.